A selection of T cell receptor beta chains follows, all from one sample in a study of a mutant IDH1 vaccine in newly diagnosed glioma. Sequencing used immunoSEQ multiplex PCR; TCRdb keeps in-frame clones, though not all of them. The sample contains under 70,000 clones, approximately 80% of which appear only once. These receptors are not linked to any known antigen. The sample was PBMCs, taken from a glioma patient whose treatment included an IDH1 peptide vaccine. The receptors originated from a young man with glioma. Each CDR3 is given with its conserved first and last residue.

v_call: TRBV6-5; cdr3_aa: CASSYLAEAFF
v_call: TRBV10-3; cdr3_aa: CAISGSQSGELFF
v_call: TRBV9; cdr3_aa: CASSVVSGLAPNNEQFF
v_call: TRBV7-7; cdr3_aa: CASSLGTSGGLLQETQYF
v_call: TRBV5-4; cdr3_aa: CASRKLGQSRNLEQYF
v_call: TRBV30; cdr3_aa: CAWSEAAGVLYEQYF
v_call: TRBV19; cdr3_aa: CASSTGTSGGAEQYF
v_call: TRBV19; cdr3_aa: CASELTGGLTEAFF
v_call: TRBV7-2; cdr3_aa: CASSLEAGGQETQYF
v_call: TRBV28; cdr3_aa: CASGGPLNTEAFF
v_call: TRBV6-5; cdr3_aa: CASSYRLDPFYEQYF
v_call: TRBV6-6; cdr3_aa: CASGRQGEGNEQFF
v_call: TRBV7-3; cdr3_aa: CASSLRGTEAFF
v_call: TRBV12-5; cdr3_aa: CASGLRGGYGYTF
v_call: TRBV7-9; cdr3_aa: CASSSGLVNSPLHF
v_call: TRBV7-2; cdr3_aa: CASSWDRGETQYF
v_call: TRBV7-2; cdr3_aa: CASSFSLAGAGEYF
v_call: TRBV2; cdr3_aa: CAGFSGGSYEQYF
v_call: TRBV5-4; cdr3_aa: CASSLGTGGLYNEQFF
v_call: TRBV9; cdr3_aa: CASSAGGEGNEQFF
v_call: TRBV7-9; cdr3_aa: CASSGPRGAGYEQYF
v_call: TRBV6-1; cdr3_aa: CASSEAGEGGYTF
v_call: TRBV18; cdr3_aa: CASSLVHPRDRGDYGYTF
v_call: TRBV5-1; cdr3_aa: CASSLGASGGGETQYF
v_call: TRBV6-5; cdr3_aa: CASSPGLAGIEQYF
v_call: TRBV5-4; cdr3_aa: CASSSSGREETQYF